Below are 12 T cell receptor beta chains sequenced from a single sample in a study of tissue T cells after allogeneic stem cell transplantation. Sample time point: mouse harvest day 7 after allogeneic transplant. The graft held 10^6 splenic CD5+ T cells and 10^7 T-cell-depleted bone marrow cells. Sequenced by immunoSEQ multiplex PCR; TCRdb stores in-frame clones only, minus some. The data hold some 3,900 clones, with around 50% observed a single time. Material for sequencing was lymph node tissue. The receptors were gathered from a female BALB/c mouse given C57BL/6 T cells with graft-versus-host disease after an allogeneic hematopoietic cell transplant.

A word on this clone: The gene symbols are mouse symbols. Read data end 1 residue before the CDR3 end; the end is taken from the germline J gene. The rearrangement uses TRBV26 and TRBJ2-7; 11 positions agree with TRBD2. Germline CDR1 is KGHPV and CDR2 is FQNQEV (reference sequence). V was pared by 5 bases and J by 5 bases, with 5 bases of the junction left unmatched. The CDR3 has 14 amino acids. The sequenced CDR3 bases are TGTGCCAGCAGTAAGGGACTGGGGGTGGATGAACAGTAC. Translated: CASSKGLGVDEQY. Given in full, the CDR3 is CASSKGLGVDEQYF.

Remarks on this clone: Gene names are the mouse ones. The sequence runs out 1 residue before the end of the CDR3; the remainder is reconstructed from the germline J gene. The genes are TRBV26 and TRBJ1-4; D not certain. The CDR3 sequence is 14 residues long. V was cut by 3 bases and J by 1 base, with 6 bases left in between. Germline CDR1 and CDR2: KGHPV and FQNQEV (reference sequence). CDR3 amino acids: CASSLHGSNERLFF. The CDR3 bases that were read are TGTGCCAGCAGTCTTCACGGTTCCAACGAAAGATTATTT.

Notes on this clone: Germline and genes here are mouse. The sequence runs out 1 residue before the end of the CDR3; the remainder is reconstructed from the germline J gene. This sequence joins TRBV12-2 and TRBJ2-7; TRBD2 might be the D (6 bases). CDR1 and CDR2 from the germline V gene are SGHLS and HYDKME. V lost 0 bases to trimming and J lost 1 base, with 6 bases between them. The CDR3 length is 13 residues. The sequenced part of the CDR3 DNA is TGTGCCAGCTCTCTCGGGGGGTCCTATGAACAGTAC. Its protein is CASSLGGSYEQY. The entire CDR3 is CASSLGGSYEQYF.

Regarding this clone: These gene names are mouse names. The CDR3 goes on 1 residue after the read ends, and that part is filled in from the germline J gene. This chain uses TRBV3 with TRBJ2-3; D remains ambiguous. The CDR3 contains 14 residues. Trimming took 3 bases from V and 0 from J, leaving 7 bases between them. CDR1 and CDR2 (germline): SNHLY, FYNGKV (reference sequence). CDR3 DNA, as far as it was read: TGTGCCAGCAGCTTGCGAGGGAGTGCAGAAACGCTGTAT. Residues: CASSLRGSAETLY. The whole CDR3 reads CASSLRGSAETLYF.

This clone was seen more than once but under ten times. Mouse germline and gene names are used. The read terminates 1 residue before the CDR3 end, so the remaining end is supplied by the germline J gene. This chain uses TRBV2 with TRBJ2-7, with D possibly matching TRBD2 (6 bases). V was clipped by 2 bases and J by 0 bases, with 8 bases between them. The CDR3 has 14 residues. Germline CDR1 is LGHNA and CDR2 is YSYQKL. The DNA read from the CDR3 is TGTGCCAGCAGCCAAACTGGGAGCTCCTATGAACAGTAC. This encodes CASSQTGSSYEQY. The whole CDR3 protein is CASSQTGSSYEQYF.

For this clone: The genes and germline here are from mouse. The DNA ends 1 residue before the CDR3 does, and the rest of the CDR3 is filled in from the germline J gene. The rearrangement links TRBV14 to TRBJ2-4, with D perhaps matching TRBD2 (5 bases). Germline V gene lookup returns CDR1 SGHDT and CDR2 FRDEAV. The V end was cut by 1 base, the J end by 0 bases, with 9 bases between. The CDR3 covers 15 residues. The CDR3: CASSFLRTSQNTLYF. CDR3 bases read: TGTGCCAGCAGTTTCCTCAGGACTAGTCAAAACACCTTGTAC. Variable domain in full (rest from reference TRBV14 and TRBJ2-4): EAGVTQSPRYAVLQEGQAVSFWCDPISGHDTLYWYQQPRDQGPQLLVYFRDEAVIDNSQLPSDRFSAVRPKGTNSTLKIQSAKQGDTATYLCASSFLRTSQNTLYFGAGTRLSVL.

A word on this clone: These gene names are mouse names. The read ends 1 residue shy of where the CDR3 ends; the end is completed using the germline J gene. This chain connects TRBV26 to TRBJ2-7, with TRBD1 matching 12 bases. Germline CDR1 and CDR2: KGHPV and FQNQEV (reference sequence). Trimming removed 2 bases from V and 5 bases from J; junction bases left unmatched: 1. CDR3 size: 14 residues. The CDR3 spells CASSLRDRGHEQYF. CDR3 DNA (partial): TGTGCCAGCAGTCTGAGGGACAGGGGGCATGAACAGTAC.

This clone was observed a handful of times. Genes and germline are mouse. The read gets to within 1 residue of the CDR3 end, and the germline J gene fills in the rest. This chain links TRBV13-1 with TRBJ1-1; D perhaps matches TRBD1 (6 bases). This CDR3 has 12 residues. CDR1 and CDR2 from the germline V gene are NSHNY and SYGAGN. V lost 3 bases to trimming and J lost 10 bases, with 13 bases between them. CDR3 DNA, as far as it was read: TGTGCCAGCAGTGGGACAGCCTTGGGAGTCTTC. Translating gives CASSGTALGVF. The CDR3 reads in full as CASSGTALGVFF.

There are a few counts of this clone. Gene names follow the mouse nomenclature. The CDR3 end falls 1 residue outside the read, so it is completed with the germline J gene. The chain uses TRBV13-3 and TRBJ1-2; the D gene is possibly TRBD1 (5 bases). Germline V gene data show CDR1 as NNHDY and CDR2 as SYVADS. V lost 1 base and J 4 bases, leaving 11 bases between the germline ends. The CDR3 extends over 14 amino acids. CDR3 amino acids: CASSDWGKGSDYTF. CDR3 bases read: TGTGCCAGCAGTGATTGGGGGAAAGGCTCCGACTACACC.

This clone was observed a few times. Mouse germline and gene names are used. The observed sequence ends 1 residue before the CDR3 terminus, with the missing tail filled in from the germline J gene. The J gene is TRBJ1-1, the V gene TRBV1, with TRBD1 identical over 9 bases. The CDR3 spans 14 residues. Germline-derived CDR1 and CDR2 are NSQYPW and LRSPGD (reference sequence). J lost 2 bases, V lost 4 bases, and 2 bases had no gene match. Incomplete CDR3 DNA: TGCACCTGCAGTGTGGGACAGGGCAACACAGAAGTCTTC. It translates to CTCSVGQGNTEVF. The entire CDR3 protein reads CTCSVGQGNTEVFF.

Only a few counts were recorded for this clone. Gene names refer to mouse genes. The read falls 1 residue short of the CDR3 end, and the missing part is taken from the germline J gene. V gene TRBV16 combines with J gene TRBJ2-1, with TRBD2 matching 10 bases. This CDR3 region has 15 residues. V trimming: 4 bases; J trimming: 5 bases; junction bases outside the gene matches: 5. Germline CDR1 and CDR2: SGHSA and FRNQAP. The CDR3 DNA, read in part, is TGTGCAAGCAGCTCCCCGACTGGGGGGAATGCTGAGCAGTTC. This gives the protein CASSSPTGGNAEQF. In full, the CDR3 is CASSSPTGGNAEQFF.

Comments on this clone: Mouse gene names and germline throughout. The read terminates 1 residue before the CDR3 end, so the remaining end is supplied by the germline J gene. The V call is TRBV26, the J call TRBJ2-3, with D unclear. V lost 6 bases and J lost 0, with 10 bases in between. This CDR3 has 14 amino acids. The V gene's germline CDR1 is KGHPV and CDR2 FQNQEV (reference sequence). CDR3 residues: CASSRVSSAETLYF. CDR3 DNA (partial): TGTGCCAGCAGCCGGGTTTCTAGTGCAGAAACGCTGTAT.